Listed below are T cell receptor beta chains from one sample, sequenced in a study of cytomegalovirus exposure and HLA in healthy donors. Clones were sequenced by immunoSEQ multiplex PCR, and TCRdb holds only the in-frame ones, with some missing. This sample has over 150,000 clones; around 77% occur once, and the top ten carry 1%. The material sequenced was PBMCs. These receptors came from a woman aged 45-60 years in good health and CMV-seropositive. Each CDR3 is given with its conserved first and last residue. The D gene is left open where the match is weak. Some rows have no size entry. The others give once, few or many, or a class for an expanded clone.

J,V,D,size,DNA,CDR3
TRBJ1-2,TRBV19,TRBD1,-,TGTGCCACCGAGACAGGGGGCAGGTATGGCTACACCTTC,CATETGGRYGYTF
TRBJ2-3,TRBV11-3,TRBD2,-,TGTGCCAGCAGCTTATCGATTACGACTAGCGGGAGTATCGCAGATACGCAGTATTTT,CASSLSITTSGSIADTQYF
TRBJ2-3,TRBV29-1,-,-,TGCAGCGTTGTAAAGAGGGACACGCTTAGCACAGATACGCAGTATTTT,CSVVKRDTLSTDTQYF
TRBJ1-2,TRBV28,TRBD1,few,TGTGCCACCTACAGGGGGAGTAACTATGGCTACACCTTC,CATYRGSNYGYTF
TRBJ2-2,TRBV4-2,TRBD2,-,TGTGCCAGCAGCCAATTTCTAGCGGGGAAGGCGGGGGAGCTGTTTTTT,CASSQFLAGKAGELFF
TRBJ2-3,TRBV28,TRBD1,-,TGTGCCAGCACCATCAGGGGGACACTAAAATCTAGCACAGATACGCAGTATTTT,CASTIRGTLKSSTDTQYF
TRBJ2-7,TRBV30,TRBD1,-,TGTGCCTGGAGTTTAGGGGGCATGGACGAGCAGTACTTC,CAWSLGGMDEQYF
TRBJ2-7,TRBV7-8,TRBD1,-,TGTGCCAGCAGCCGAGGCAGGGGGCTCTCCTACGAGCAGTACTTC,CASSRGRGLSYEQYF
TRBJ2-1,TRBV5-4,TRBD2,-,TGTGCCAGCACCACAGTCTTCACTAGCGGGGGGCCCAATGAGCAGTTCTTC,CASTTVFTSGGPNEQFF
TRBJ2-3,TRBV29-1,TRBD1,-,TGCAGCGTTGGTTTTTTTGGGACAGCAGCAGATACGCAGTATTTT,CSVGFFGTAADTQYF
TRBJ2-1,TRBV11-3,TRBD1,-,TGTGCCAGCAGCTCACAGGGGGCGGGTTACAATGAGCAGTTCTTC,CASSSQGAGYNEQFF
TRBJ1-3,TRBV7-9,-,-,TGTTCCAGCAGCTTAGGCCGGGTTTTCTCTGGAAACACCATATATTTT,CSSSLGRVFSGNTIYF
TRBJ2-3,TRBV6-6,-,few,TGTGCCAGCAGCCCCTCCCTACTAGGCACAGATACGCAGTATTTT,CASSPSLLGTDTQYF
TRBJ1-5,TRBV7-2,TRBD1,-,TGTGCCAGCAGCTTGGGACAGGGGGATCAGCCCCAGCATTTT,CASSLGQGDQPQHF
TRBJ1-2,TRBV6-5,-,-,TGTGCCAGCAGTCACCCAACAGAGAGCTACTATGGCTACACCTTC,CASSHPTESYYGYTF
TRBJ1-4,TRBV20-1,-,few,TGCAGTGCTAGTTTTCGGGAAAAACTGTTTTTT,CSASFREKLFF
TRBJ2-3,TRBV7-6,TRBD2,-,TGTGCCAGCAGCCCTGGGGGACTAGCGTATGGAGATACGCAGTATTTT,CASSPGGLAYGDTQYF
TRBJ2-7,TRBV30,-,few,TGTGCCTGGGGTCTGGCGGACTACGGGCAGTACTTC,CAWGLADYGQYF
TRBJ2-1,TRBV9,-,-,TGTGCCAGCAGCGTTCGACAGGGAGGTCACAATGAGCAGTTCTTC,CASSVRQGGHNEQFF
TRBJ2-5,TRBV5-6,TRBD2,-,TGTGCCAGCAGCTTGGGAAGCGGGAGTCAGACCCAGTACTTC,CASSLGSGSQTQYF
TRBJ1-2,TRBV19,-,-,TGTGCCAGTAGTATAGGTCTCCCAGGAAACTATGGCTACACCTTC,CASSIGLPGNYGYTF
TRBJ2-5,TRBV7-8,-,-,TGTGCCAGCAGCTACACCCGAGACACATTCTCGAAAGAGACCCAGTACTTC,CASSYTRDTFSKETQYF
TRBJ1-2,TRBV4-3,-,-,TGCGCCAGCAGCCAAGATCGAGGGGACTACTATGGCTACACCTTC,CASSQDRGDYYGYTF
TRBJ2-7,TRBV4-3,-,once,TGCGCCAGCAGCCAAGACAGGAACTCCTACGAGCAGTACTTC,CASSQDRNSYEQYF
TRBJ1-1,TRBV6-1,-,-,TGTGCCAGCAGTGGGGGGGGCACTGAAGCTTTCTTT,CASSGGGTEAFF
TRBJ2-1,TRBV7-2,-,-,TGTGCCAGCAGTTCCTCAGGGGTAGGGCAGTTCTTC,CASSSSGVGQFF
TRBJ2-3,TRBV19,TRBD1,-,TGTGCCAGTACCTCAACAGGGGTCACAGATACGCAGTATTTT,CASTSTGVTDTQYF
TRBJ2-3,TRBV10-1,TRBD1,-,TGCGCCAGCAGAACTGAACCAACACACGACGTGGGACAGGGAAAGATTAGTTACACAGATACGCAGTATTTT,CASRTEPTHDVGQGKISYTDTQYF
TRBJ2-1,TRBV18,TRBD2,-,TGTGCCAGCTCACTAAGGACTAGCGGGGATAATGAGCAGTTCTTC,CASSLRTSGDNEQFF
TRBJ1-4,TRBV29-1,TRBD1,-,TGCAGCGCACGACAGGGAATTAATGAAAAACTGTTTTTT,CSARQGINEKLFF
TRBJ2-7,TRBV7-2,TRBD2,-,TGTGCCAGCAGCTTGGGACTAGCGGGAGTCTTCTACGAGCAGTACTTC,CASSLGLAGVFYEQYF
TRBJ2-5,TRBV20-1,-,-,TGCAGCTCGTCGGGACAAGAGACCCAGTACTTC,CSSSGQETQYF
TRBJ2-1,TRBV7-9,TRBD2,-,TGTGCCAGCAGCTTAGTATCGGGCCTAGCGGATTACAATGAGCAGTTCTTC,CASSLVSGLADYNEQFF
TRBJ1-6,TRBV11-2,TRBD1,-,TGTGCCAGCAGTTACGTCCCCAGGGGGCATGGGTCACCCCTCCACTTT,CASSYVPRGHGSPLHF
TRBJ1-2,TRBV25-1,TRBD1,once,TGTGCCAGCAGTGTGGACAGGGGGCGAGACTATGGCTACACCTTC,CASSVDRGRDYGYTF
TRBJ2-2,TRBV5-1,-,-,TGCGCCAGCAGCACCCTGAGGCCAAACACCGGGGAGCTGTTTTTT,CASSTLRPNTGELFF
TRBJ2-1,TRBV7-9,-,-,TGTGCCAGCAGCTTAACGGGTGAGCAGTTCTTC,CASSLTGEQFF
TRBJ1-1,TRBV2,TRBD1,-,TGTGCCAGCAGCGGGACAGAAGAAGCTTTCTTT,CASSGTEEAFF
TRBJ2-7,TRBV18,-,-,TGTGCCAGCTCGCCGACAGGCAAAAGCTCCTACGAGCAGTACTTC,CASSPTGKSSYEQYF
TRBJ1-6,TRBV7-6,-,few,TGTGCCAGCAGCTTACAGGGGACGGGCTATAATTCACCCCTCCACTTT,CASSLQGTGYNSPLHF
TRBJ2-1,TRBV19,-,once,TGTGCCAGTAGGCCGGACAGGCGGGACTACAATGAGCAGTTCTTC,CASRPDRRDYNEQFF
TRBJ2-7,TRBV28,TRBD2,-,TGTGCCAGCGGGTCGCGGGGGGGCAACTACGAGCAGTACTTC,CASGSRGGNYEQYF
TRBJ2-3,TRBV6-1,-,-,TGTGCCAGCAGTGAAGCGGGAGTACGGTCTGCGCAGTATTTT,CASSEAGVRSAQYF
TRBJ1-1,TRBV28,-,-,TGTGCCAGCCGACAGGACAGCCTAAACACTGAAGCTTTCTTT,CASRQDSLNTEAFF
TRBJ1-5,TRBV18,-,-,TGTGCCAGCTCACTCATAAAAGGCCGGGACATTAATCAGCCCCAGCATTTT,CASSLIKGRDINQPQHF
TRBJ2-7,TRBV4-3,TRBD2,-,TGCGCCAGCAGCCGGGAGGGGATAGCGGGAGGGCCCTACGAGCAGTACTTC,CASSREGIAGGPYEQYF
TRBJ2-1,TRBV7-2,TRBD1,-,TGTGCCAGCAGCCACCGGGACAGGGGGACGGCATACCCTCGGTTCTTC,CASSHRDRGTAYPRFF
TRBJ1-1,TRBV5-1,-,-,TGCGCCAGCAGCCCCTTCGAGGAGAACACTGAAGCTTTCTTT,CASSPFEENTEAFF
TRBJ2-1,TRBV5-1,TRBD2,-,TGCGCCAGCAGCCCCGGGACTAGCGCAGGCTATGAGCAGTTCTTC,CASSPGTSAGYEQFF
TRBJ1-2,TRBV10-2,-,-,TGCGCCAGCAGTGAGGTTCTACAGGGTTATGGCTACACCTTC,CASSEVLQGYGYTF
TRBJ1-2,TRBV6-5,-,-,TGTGCCAGCAGTTACACGACTAGGGGCCACTACACCTTC,CASSYTTRGHYTF
TRBJ2-7,TRBV27,-,-,TGTGCCAGCAGTTTATGGGCTCTAAGCTCCTACGAGCAGTACTTC,CASSLWALSSYEQYF